This T cell receptor (beta chain) was profiled in a study of a mutant IDH1 vaccine in newly diagnosed glioma (dated by TCRdb to the early 2020s). Turning to the overall study: Patients received eight vaccinations in weeks 1, 3, 5, 7, 11, 15, 19 and 23, corresponding to visits V03 through V10. Vaccination started 4-6 weeks after radiotherapy alone, or was given together with temozolomide cycles in the groups whose treatment included chemotherapy. Of the 30 to 35 treated patients, roughly 60% were male and roughly 38% were female, and a mean age of roughly 40 years was recorded. Prior to enrollment, standard therapy consisting of radiotherapy alone, temozolomide alone, or radiochemotherapy with temozolomide had been administered to patients, with the combination being received by most patients. Peripheral blood was drawn at six visits: V03 (baseline), V05, V07, V10, V12 and V13. For exploratory analyses, longitudinal TCRB deep sequencing was carried out in about 25 treated patients wherever samples were available. Paper-wide results and their limitations: The authors noted that analyses of patient blood samples could not be reproduced because of sample limitations. PBMC samples for TCRB deep sequencing were selected based on availability. Immune responses induced by the vaccine were seen in around 94% of patients across multiple MHC alleles. Pseudoprogression appeared unrelated to alterations in the top peripheral T cell clonotypes detected by TCRB sequencing.

Concerning this clone: The antigen this receptor binds is unknown. Base-call qualities are not available, and no considerably larger clone is one nucleotide away.

Libraries came from the immunoSEQ multiplex PCR assay. Rearranged TCR beta chain sequences were amplified using the hsTCRB Kit according to the manufacturer's protocol. Sequencing of TCRB libraries was carried out on an Illumina MiSeq. Turning to the authors' computational methods: Demultiplexing, trimming and gene mapping were performed with the kit vendor's proprietary platform. The source is immuneACCESS, and TCRdb retained only in-frame sequences with V and J called. Part of the clones is not carried over; for the studies checked, unresolved V genes explain less than half of this, and the remainder is unexplained. The DNA gave D and trimming, while V, J and clone size come from that table. This sample has fewer than 75,000 clones in its table, and approximately 84% of those were observed once. The top ten clonotypes cover about 8.2% of the sample. In the paper's terms, the time point label means: week 11, during vaccination. Each vaccine dose was 300 ug of a 20-mer mutant IDH1 peptide in Montanide, given subcutaneously with topical imiquimod. Newly diagnosed WHO grade 3 or 4 IDH1-mutant astrocytomas showing loss of nuclear ATRX were present in the donors. The samples were drawn from NOA16, a multicentre, single-arm, open-label phase I trial in Germany that tested a mutant IDH1 peptide vaccine in humans for the first time. The DNeasy Blood and Tissue Kit was used to extract genomic DNA from EDTA blood for TCRB sequencing.

Sequencing was performed on PBMCs, taken from a glioma patient whose treatment included an IDH1 peptide vaccine. This clonotype was sampled from a woman between 45 and 65 years old with glioma.

The CDR3 here reads CASSQDRAGKRAEAFF. The bases read TGCGCCAGCAGCCAAGACCGGGCAGGGAAAAGGGCTGAAGCTTTCTTT. This receptor chain uses TRBV4-3 and TRBJ1-1; tentative D gene TRBD1, with 5 bases matching. The germline V gene provides CDR1 LGHNA and CDR2 YSLEER. From the cysteine through the phenylalanine, the CDR3 covers 16 amino acids. Only CDR3 DNA is held: 48 bases, read in frame from base 1. Trimming takes 0 bases from V and 6 bases from J, and the germline ends sit 17 bases apart.